The T cell receptor beta chain under discussion was sequenced for a study of patients and donors after allogeneic stem cell transplantation (dated by TCRdb to the early 2020s). Library preparation employed RT-PCR. Sequencing was performed on a NextSeq 550. The public sequencing data were trimmed at Q25 with fastp and processed into clonotypes with MiXCR by TCRdb, which kept only in-frame beta chains. Each record represents a unique CDR3 protein, reported with the most common genes and DNA among its rows. The sample includes some 160,000 distinct CDR3 sequences, with 24% observed a single time. The ten largest account for more than 25% of the sample. Including the terminal cysteine and phenylalanine, the CDR3 comprises 14 residues. Only the CDR3 portion is preserved as DNA: 42 bases, with reading frame beginning at the first base. V and J are truncated by 5 bases and 4 bases respectively, leaving an intervening sequence of 14 bases.

Details on this clonotype: Its antigen remains unidentified. No much larger clonotype is one base removed from it; base qualities were not supplied.

Here the chain combines TRBV12-3 or TRBV12-4 and TRBJ2-5; 6 matching bases give a weak D call of TRBD2. The sequencing input was blood, either unsorted or a sorted T cell fraction (not recorded which). This receptor was taken from a human donor who was either an allogeneic HSCT recipient or a stem cell or donor lymphocyte infusion donor (not recorded which). It is not recorded whose cells these are; they may come from a transplant donor. The nucleotides read TGTGCCAGCAGTCCATACTGGGGAGGAGAGACCCAGTACTTC. This yields the protein CASSPYWGGETQYF.